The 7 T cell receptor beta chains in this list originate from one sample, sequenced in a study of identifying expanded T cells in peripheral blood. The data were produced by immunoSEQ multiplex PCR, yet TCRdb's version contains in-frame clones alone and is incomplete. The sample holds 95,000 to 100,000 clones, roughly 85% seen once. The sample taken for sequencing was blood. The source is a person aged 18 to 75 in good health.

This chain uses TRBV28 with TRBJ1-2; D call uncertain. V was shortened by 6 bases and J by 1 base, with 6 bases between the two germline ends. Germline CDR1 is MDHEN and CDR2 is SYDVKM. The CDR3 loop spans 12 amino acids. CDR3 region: CASSQDNYGYTF. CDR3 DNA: TGTGCCAGCAGCCAGGATAACTATGGCTACACCTTC.

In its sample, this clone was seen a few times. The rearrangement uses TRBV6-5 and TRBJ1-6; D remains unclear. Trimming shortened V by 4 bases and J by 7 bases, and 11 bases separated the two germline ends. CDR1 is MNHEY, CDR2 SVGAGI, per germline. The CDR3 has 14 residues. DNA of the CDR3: TGTGCCAGCAGTTCAATGATAGAGAATTCACCCCTCCACTTT. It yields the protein CASSSMIENSPLHF.

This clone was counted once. CDR3 in amino acids: CASTRQAGGQTQYF. The CDR3 nucleotides read TGTGCCAGCACCCGACAGGCGGGGGGACAGACCCAGTACTTC. This chain uses TRBV6-1 with TRBJ2-5; 8 bases agree with TRBD2. V trimming: 7 bases; J trimming: 6 bases; junction bases outside the gene matches: 10. The CDR3 length is 14 residues. Germline CDR1 is MNHNS and CDR2 is SASEGT.

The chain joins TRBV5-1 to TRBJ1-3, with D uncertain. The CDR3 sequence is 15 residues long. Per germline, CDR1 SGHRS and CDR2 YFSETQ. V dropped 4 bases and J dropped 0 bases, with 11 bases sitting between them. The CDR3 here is CASSHNPSSGNTIYF. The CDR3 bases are TGCGCCAGCAGCCACAACCCCAGCTCTGGAAACACCATATATTTT. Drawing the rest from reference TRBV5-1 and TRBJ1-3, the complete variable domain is KAGVTQTPRYLIKTRGQQVTLSCSPISGHRSVSWYQQTPGQGLQFLFEYFSETQRNKGNFPGRFSGRQFSNSRSEMNVSTLELGDSALYLCASSHNPSSGNTIYFGEGSWLTVV.

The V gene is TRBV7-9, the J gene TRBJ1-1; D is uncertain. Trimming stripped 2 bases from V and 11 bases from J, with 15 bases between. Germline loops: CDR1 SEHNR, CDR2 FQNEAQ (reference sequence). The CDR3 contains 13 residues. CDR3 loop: CASSLIEGTQAFF. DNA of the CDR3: TGTGCCAGCAGCTTAATTGAGGGAACCCAGGCTTTCTTT. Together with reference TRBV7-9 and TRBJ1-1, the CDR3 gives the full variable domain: DTGVSQNPRHKITKRGQNVTFRCDPISEHNRLYWYRQTLGQGPEFLTYFQNEAQLEKSRLLSDRFSAERPKGSFSTLEIQRTEQGDSAMYLCASSLIEGTQAFFGQGTRLTVV.

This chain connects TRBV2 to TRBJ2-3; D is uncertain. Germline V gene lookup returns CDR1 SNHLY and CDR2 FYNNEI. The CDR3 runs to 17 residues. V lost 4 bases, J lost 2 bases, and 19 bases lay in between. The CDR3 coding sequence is TGTGCCAGCAGTGGGCGAAGTCCCGGTGGAAACACAGATACGCAGTATTTT. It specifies CASSGRSPGGNTDTQYF.

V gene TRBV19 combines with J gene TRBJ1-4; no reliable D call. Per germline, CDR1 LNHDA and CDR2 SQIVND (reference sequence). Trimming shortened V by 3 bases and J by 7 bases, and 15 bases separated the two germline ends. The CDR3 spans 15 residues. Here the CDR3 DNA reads TGTGCCAGTAGTATCGGCCAGACTTCTAGTGAAAAACTGTTTTTT. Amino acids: CASSIGQTSSEKLFF. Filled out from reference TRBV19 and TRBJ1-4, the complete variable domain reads DGGITQSPKYLFRKEGQNVTLSCEQNLNHDAMYWYRQDPGQGLRLIYYSQIVNDFQKGDIAEGYSVSREKKESFPLTVTSAQKNPTAFYLCASSIGQTSSEKLFFGSGTQLSVL.